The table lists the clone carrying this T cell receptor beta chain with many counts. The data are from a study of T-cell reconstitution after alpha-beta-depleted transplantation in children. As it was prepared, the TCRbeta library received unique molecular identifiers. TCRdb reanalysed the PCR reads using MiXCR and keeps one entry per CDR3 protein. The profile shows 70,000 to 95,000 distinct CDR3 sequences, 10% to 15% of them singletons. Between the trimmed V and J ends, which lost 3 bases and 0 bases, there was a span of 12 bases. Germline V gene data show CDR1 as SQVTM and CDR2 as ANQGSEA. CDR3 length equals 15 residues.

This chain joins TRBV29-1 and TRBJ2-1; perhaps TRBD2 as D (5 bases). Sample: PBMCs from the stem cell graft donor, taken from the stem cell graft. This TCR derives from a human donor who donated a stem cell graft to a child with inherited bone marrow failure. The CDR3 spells CSVDGRASSYNEQFF. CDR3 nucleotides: TGCAGCGTTGATGGGCGGGCGAGCTCCTACAATGAGCAGTTCTTC.